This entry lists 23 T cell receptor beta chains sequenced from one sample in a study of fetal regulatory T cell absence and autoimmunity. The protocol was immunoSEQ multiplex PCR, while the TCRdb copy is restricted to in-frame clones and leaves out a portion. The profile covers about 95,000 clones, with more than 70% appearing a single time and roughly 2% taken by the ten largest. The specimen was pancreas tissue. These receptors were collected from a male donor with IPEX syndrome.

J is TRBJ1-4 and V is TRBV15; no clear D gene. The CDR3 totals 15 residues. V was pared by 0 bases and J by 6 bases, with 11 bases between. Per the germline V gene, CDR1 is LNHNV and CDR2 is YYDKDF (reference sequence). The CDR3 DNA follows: TGTGCCACCAGCAGAGATATCCGCAGCTATGAAAAACTGTTTTTT. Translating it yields CATSRDIRSYEKLFF.

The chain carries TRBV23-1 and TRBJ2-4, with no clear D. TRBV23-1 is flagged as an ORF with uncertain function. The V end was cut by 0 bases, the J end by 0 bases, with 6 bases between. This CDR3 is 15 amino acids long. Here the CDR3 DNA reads TGCGCCAGCAGTCAATCGAGACTAGCCAAAAACATTCAGTACTTC. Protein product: CASSQSRLAKNIQYF.

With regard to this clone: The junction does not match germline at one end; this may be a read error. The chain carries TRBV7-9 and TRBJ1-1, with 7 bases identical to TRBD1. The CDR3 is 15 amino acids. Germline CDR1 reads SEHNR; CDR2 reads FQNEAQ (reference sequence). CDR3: CAGSTTGAMNTEAFF. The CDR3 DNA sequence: TGTGCCGGCAGTACTACAGGGGCAATGAACACTGAAGCTTTCTTT.

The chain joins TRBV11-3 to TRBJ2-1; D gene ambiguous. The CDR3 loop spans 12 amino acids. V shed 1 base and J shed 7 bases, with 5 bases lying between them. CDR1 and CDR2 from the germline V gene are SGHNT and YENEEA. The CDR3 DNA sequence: TGTGCCAGCAGCTTAGCAGCAAATGAGCAGTTCTTC. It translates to CASSLAANEQFF.

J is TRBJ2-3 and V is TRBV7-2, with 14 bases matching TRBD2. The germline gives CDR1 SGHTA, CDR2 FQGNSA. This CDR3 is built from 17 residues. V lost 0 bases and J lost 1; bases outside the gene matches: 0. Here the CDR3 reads CASSLAGLAGGTDTQYF. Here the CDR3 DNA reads TGTGCCAGCAGCTTAGCGGGACTAGCGGGGGGCACAGATACGCAGTATTTT.

CDR3 amino acids: CSVTPRDPGGPTDTQYF. The CDR3 bases are TGCAGCGTTACACCCCGGGACCCAGGGGGGCCCACAGATACGCAGTATTTT. V usage is TRBV29-1 and J usage is TRBJ2-3; D is perhaps TRBD1 (7 bases). The CDR3 spans 17 residues. V lost 5 bases, J lost 2 bases, and 23 bases lay in between. Germline CDR1 SQVTM, CDR2 ANQGSEA.

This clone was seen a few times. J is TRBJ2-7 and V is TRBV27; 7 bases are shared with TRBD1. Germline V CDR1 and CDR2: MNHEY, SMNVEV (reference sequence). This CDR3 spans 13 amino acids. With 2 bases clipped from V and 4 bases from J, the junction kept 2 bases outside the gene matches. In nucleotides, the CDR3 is TGTGCCAGCAGTTTAGGCAGGGGGTACGAGCAGTACTTC. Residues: CASSLGRGYEQYF.

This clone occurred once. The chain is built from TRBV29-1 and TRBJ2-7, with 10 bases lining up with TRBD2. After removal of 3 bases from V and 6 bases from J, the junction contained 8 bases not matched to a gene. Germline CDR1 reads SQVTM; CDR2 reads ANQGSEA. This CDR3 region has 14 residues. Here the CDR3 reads CSVDGQAGGTEQYF. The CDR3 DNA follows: TGCAGCGTTGACGGGCAAGCGGGGGGGACCGAGCAGTACTTC.

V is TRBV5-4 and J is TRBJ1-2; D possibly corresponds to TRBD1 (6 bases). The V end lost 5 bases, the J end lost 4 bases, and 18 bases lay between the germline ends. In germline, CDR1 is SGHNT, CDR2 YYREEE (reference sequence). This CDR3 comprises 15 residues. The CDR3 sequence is CASRPDRKDPYGYTF. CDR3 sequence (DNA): TGTGCCAGCAGGCCCGACAGGAAGGACCCCTATGGCTACACCTTC.

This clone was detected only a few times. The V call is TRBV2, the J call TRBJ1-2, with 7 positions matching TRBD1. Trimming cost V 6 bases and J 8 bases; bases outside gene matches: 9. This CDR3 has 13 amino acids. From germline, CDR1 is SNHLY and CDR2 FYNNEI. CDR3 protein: CASRGTVGLGYTF. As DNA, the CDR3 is TGTGCCAGCAGGGGGACAGTAGGACTCGGCTACACCTTC.

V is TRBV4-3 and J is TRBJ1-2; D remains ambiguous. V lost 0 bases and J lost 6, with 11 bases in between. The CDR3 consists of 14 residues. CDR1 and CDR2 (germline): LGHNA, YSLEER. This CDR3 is CASSQDRRIHGYTF. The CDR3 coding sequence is TGCGCCAGCAGCCAAGACAGACGGATCCATGGCTACACCTTC.

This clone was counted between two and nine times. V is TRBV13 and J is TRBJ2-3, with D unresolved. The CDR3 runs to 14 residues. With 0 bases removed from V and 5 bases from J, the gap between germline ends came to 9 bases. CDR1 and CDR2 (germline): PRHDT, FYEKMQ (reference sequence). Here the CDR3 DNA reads TGTGCCAGCAGCTTAGGCCTAGTAGAAGATACGCAGTATTTT. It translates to CASSLGLVEDTQYF.

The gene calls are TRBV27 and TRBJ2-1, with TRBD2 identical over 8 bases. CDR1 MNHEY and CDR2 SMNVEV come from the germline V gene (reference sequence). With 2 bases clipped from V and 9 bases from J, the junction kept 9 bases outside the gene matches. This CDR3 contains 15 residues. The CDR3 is CASSLLGGVFPEQFF. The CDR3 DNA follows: TGTGCCAGCAGTTTACTCGGGGGGGTGTTTCCTGAGCAGTTCTTC.

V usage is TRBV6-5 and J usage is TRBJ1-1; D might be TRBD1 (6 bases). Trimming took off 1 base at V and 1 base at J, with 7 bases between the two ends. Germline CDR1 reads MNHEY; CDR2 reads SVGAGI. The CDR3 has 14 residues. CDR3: CASSYFRGNTEAFF. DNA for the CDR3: TGTGCCAGCAGTTACTTCAGGGGGAACACTGAAGCTTTCTTT.

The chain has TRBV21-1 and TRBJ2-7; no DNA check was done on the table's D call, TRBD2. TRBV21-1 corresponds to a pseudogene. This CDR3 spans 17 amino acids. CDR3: CASSKEGLAGGTNEQYF. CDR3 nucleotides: TGTGCCAGCAGCAAAGAGGGACTAGCGGGGGGCACCAACGAGCAGTACTTC.

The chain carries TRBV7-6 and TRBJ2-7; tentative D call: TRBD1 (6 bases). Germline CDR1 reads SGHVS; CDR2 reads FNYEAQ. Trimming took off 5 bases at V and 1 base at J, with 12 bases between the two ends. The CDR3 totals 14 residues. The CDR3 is CASSLGDTSYEQYF. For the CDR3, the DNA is TGTGCCAGCAGCCTAGGGGACACTTCCTACGAGCAGTACTTC.

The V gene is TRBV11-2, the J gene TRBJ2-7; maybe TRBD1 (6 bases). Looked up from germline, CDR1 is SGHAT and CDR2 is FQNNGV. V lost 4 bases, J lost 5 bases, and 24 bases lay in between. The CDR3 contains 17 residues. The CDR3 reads CASSSFRRPFRGDEQYF. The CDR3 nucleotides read TGTGCCAGCAGCTCTTTTCGAAGGCCCTTCAGGGGCGACGAGCAGTACTTC.

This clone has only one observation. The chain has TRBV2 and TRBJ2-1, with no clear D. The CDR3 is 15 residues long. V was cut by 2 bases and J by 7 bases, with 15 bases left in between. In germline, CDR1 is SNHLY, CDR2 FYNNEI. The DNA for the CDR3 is TGTGCCAGCAGTGAATTCGGATCCTCGGAGAATGAGCAGTTCTTC. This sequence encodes CASSEFGSSENEQFF.

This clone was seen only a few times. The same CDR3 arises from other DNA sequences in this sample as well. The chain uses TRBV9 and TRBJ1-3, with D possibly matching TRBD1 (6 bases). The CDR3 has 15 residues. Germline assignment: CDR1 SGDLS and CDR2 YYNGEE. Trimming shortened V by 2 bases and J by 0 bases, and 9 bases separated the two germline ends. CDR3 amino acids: CASSVGGGSGNTIYF. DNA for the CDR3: TGTGCCAGCAGCGTTGGGGGCGGCTCTGGAAACACCATATATTTT. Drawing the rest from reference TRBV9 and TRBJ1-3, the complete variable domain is DSGVTQTPKHLITATGQRVTLRCSPRSGDLSVYWYQQSLDQGLQFLIQYYNGEERAKGNILERFSAQQFPDLHSELNLSSLELGDSALYFCASSVGGGSGNTIYFGEGSWLTVV.

The CDR3 reads CASSQDTVAGGPEDTQYF. Here the CDR3 DNA reads TGCGCCAGCAGCCAAGATACGGTAGCGGGAGGGCCGGAAGATACGCAGTATTTT. The chain carries TRBV4-1 and TRBJ2-3; the match to TRBD2 covers 11 bases. This CDR3 is built from 18 residues. The V gene's germline CDR1 is MGHRA and CDR2 YSYEKL. V lost 0 bases, J lost 5 bases, and 10 bases stayed unmatched.

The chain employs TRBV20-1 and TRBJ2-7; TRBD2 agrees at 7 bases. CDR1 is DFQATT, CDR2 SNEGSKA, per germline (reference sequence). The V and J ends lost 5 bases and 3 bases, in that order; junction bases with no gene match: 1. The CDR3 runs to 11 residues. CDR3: CSAGLGYEQYF. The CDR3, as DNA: TGCAGTGCTGGACTAGGCTACGAGCAGTACTTC.

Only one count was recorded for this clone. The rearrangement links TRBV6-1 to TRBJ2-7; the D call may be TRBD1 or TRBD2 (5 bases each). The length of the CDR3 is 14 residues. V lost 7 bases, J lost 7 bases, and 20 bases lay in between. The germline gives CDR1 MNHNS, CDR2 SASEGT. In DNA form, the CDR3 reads TGTGCCAGCACCCGCCAGGGACGAGGAGGAGAGCAGTACTTC. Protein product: CASTRQGRGGEQYF.

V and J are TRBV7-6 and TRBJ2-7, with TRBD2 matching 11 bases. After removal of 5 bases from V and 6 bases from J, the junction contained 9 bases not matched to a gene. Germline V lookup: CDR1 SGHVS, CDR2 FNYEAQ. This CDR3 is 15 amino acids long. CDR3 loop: CASSPGPGLAAEQYF. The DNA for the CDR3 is TGTGCCAGCAGCCCCGGACCGGGACTAGCGGCCGAGCAGTACTTC. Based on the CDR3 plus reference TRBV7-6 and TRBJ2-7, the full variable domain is GAGVSQSPRYKVTKRGQDVALRCDPISGHVSLYWYRQALGQGPEFLTYFNYEAQQDKSGLPNDRFSAERPEGSISTLTIQRTEQRDSAMYRCASSPGPGLAAEQYFGPGTRLTVT.